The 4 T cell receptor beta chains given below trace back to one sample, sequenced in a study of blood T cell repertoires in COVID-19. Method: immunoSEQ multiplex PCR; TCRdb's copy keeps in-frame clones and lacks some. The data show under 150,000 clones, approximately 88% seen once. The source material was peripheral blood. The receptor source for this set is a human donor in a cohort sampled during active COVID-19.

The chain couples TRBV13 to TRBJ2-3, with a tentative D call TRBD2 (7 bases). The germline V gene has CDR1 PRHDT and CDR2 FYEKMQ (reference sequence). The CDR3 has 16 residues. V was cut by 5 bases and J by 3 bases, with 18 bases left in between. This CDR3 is CASSTEGGAGTDTQYF. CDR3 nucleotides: TGTGCCAGCAGCACGGAGGGGGGGGCGGGGACAGATACGCAGTATTTT.

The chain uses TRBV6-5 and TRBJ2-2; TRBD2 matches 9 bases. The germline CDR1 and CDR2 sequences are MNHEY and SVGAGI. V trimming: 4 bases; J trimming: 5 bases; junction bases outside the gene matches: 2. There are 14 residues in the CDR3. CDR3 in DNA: TGTGCCAGCAGTTTTCTAGCGGGGACCGGGGAGCTGTTTTTT. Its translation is CASSFLAGTGELFF.

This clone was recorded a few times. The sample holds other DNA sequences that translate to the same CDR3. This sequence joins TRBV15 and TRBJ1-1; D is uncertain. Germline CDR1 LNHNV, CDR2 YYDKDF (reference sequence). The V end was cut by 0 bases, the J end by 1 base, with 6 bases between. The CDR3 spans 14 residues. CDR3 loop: CATSRDVGNTEAFF. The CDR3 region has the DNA TGTGCCACCAGCAGAGACGTCGGGAACACTGAAGCTTTCTTT.

CDR3 nucleotide sequence: TGCGCCAGCAGCTCAACCCTAAGACAGGCTGGAAACACCATATATTTT. This gives the protein CASSSTLRQAGNTIYF. V gene TRBV5-1 combines with J gene TRBJ1-3, with D possibly matching TRBD1 (6 bases). Trimming shortened V by 3 bases and J by 2 bases, and 15 bases separated the two germline ends. This CDR3 spans 16 amino acids. Germline V gives CDR1 SGHRS, CDR2 YFSETQ. Supplemented by reference TRBV5-1 and TRBJ1-3, the full variable domain reads KAGVTQTPRYLIKTRGQQVTLSCSPISGHRSVSWYQQTPGQGLQFLFEYFSETQRNKGNFPGRFSGRQFSNSRSEMNVSTLELGDSALYLCASSSTLRQAGNTIYFGEGSWLTVV.